Shown below are 18 T cell receptor beta chains from a single sample sequenced in a study of T cells after yellow fever vaccination. Each CDR3 protein gets one entry after TCRdb re-called the 5' RACE reads with MiXCR. The sample contains hundreds of thousands of distinct CDR3 sequences, approximately 19% of which appear only once. The source material was PBMCs, sampled before the yellow fever booster vaccination. All receptors derive from a man between 18 and 35 years old who received the YFV17D yellow fever vaccine.

The chain is built from TRBV10-3 and TRBJ2-6, with D hard to call. From germline, CDR1 is ENHRY and CDR2 SYGVKD. This CDR3 has 15 amino acids. V was clipped by 4 bases and J by 0 bases, with 7 bases between them. This CDR3 reads CAISGYSSGANVLTF. Written as DNA, the CDR3 is TGTGCCATCAGTGGCTATTCCTCTGGGGCCAACGTCCTGACTTTC.

This chain uses TRBV7-8 with TRBJ2-5; D gene uncertain. Germline loops: CDR1 SGHVS, CDR2 FQNEAQ. V was shortened by 5 bases and J by 7 bases, with 14 bases between the two germline ends. The CDR3 consists of 13 residues. Here the CDR3 reads CASSPERLGTQYF. The DNA of the CDR3 is TGTGCCAGCAGCCCCGAACGCCTAGGGACCCAGTACTTC.

This clonotype was detected a few times. The CDR3 loop reads CASSRRGGLAPGANVLTF. The CDR3, as DNA: TGTGCCAGCTCAAGACGGGGAGGGCTTGCGCCTGGGGCCAACGTCCTGACTTTC. The chain recombines TRBV18 with TRBJ2-6; 7 nucleotides align to TRBD2. With 5 bases clipped from V and 2 bases from J, the junction kept 12 bases outside the gene matches. The CDR3 is 18 residues long. Germline assignment: CDR1 KGHSH and CDR2 LQKENI.

A few counts support this clonotype. The chain combines TRBV11-3 with TRBJ2-3; D is possibly TRBD1 or TRBD2 (5 bases each). Germline CDR1 SGHNT, CDR2 YENEEA. The CDR3 consists of 15 residues. V lost 5 bases to trimming and J lost 2 bases, with 14 bases between them. This chain's CDR3 is CASSPTGPTTDTQYF. CDR3 nucleotides: TGTGCCAGCAGCCCGACGGGGCCGACCACAGATACGCAGTATTTT.

This clonotype was counted between two and nine times. The chain is built from TRBV7-3 and TRBJ1-1; D is possibly TRBD1 (5 bases). This CDR3 is built from 14 residues. V was pared by 5 bases and J by 10 bases, with 20 bases between. Germline CDR1 reads SGHTA; CDR2 reads FQGTGA. CDR3 protein: CASSLSDLRGGAFF. The CDR3 nucleotides are TGTGCCAGCAGCCTCTCGGACCTCCGGGGGGGAGCTTTCTTT.

V gene TRBV4-1 combines with J gene TRBJ1-2, with 8 bases aligning to TRBD1. The CDR3 has 14 residues. The germline gives CDR1 MGHRA, CDR2 YSYEKL. V shed 2 bases and J 3 bases; nucleotides not matched to a gene: 2. Here the CDR3 reads CASSQQGADYGYTF. CDR3 bases: TGCGCCAGCAGCCAACAGGGGGCGGACTATGGCTACACCTTC.

This clonotype was seen a handful of times. This chain joins TRBV20-1 and TRBJ1-5, with D possibly matching TRBD1 (5 bases). The CDR3 has 15 amino acids. CDR1 is DFQATT and CDR2 is SNEGSKA in the germline V gene (reference sequence). V was trimmed by 1 base and J by 2 bases, leaving 12 bases between them. CDR3 region: CSARVGGSGNQPQHF. The DNA of the CDR3 is TGCAGTGCTAGAGTGGGGGGTTCGGGCAATCAGCCCCAGCATTTT.

This clonotype came up a few times. This sequence joins TRBV5-1 and TRBJ2-2; D is perhaps TRBD2 (6 bases). V lost 5 bases, J lost 6 bases, and 11 bases lay in between. The CDR3 sequence is 13 residues long. In germline, CDR1 is SGHRS, CDR2 YFSETQ. The CDR3 DNA reads as TGCGCCAGCAGGGTCGGGACTGCCGGGGAGCTGTTTTTT. It codes for CASRVGTAGELFF.

Many counts were recorded for this clonotype. This sequence joins TRBV7-2 and TRBJ2-2; 9 bases agree with TRBD1. Germline V CDR1 and CDR2: SGHTA, FQGNSA. V dropped 4 bases and J dropped 4; count of bases not matched to a gene: 4. The CDR3 has 15 residues. This CDR3 reads CASSYGTGTTGELFF. DNA of the CDR3: TGTGCCAGCAGCTACGGGACAGGGACCACCGGGGAGCTGTTTTTT.

The gene calls are TRBV12-3 or TRBV12-4 and TRBJ1-3; 9 bases fit TRBD1. The J segment lost 9 bases and the V segment lost 1 base, leaving 4 bases of the junction unmatched. This CDR3 is built from 14 residues. The CDR3 nucleotides are TGTGCCAGCAGTTTAGGGGGACAGGGAGGCACCATATATTTT. Translated, it gives CASSLGGQGGTIYF.

There are a few counts of this clonotype. The chain carries TRBV29-1 and TRBJ2-1; 7 bases are shared with TRBD2. With V trimmed by 4 bases and J by 11 bases, 2 bases remained unmatched. Germline lookup yields CDR1 SQVTM and CDR2 ANQGSEA. The CDR3 sequence is 10 residues long. The CDR3 spells CSVVGTKQFF. The CDR3 nucleotides read TGCAGCGTTGTGGGGACTAAGCAGTTCTTC.

At least ten counts were recorded for this clonotype. The CDR3 DNA reads as TGTGCCAGCAGCTCTAACCGGGACGCCTACAATGAGCAGTTCTTC. Translation gives CASSSNRDAYNEQFF. The chain uses TRBV7-9 and TRBJ2-1, with D perhaps given as TRBD1 or TRBD2 (5 bases each). Trimming pared 4 bases from V and 2 bases from J, leaving 12 bases between. Germline V lookup: CDR1 SEHNR, CDR2 FQNEAQ (reference sequence). CDR3 length: 15 residues.

This clonotype was seen just once. The chain carries TRBV29-1 and TRBJ1-2, with D perhaps TRBD1 (5 bases). The V end lost 4 bases, the J end lost 3 bases, and 18 bases lay between the germline ends. The CDR3 is made up of 15 amino acids. Germline V CDR1 and CDR2: SQVTM, ANQGSEA. This chain's CDR3 is CSVVPQDLLHYGYTF. The CDR3, as DNA: TGCAGCGTTGTCCCACAGGACCTGCTCCACTATGGCTACACCTTC.

This clonotype has just a few counts. The V call is TRBV9, the J call TRBJ2-3; the match to TRBD2 covers 11 bases. The germline V gene encodes CDR1 SGDLS and CDR2 YYNGEE. This CDR3 comprises 16 residues. V lost 3 bases to trimming and J lost 2 bases; unmatched junction nucleotides: 5. DNA of the CDR3: TGTGCCAGCAGCGGGAATAGCGGGGGGGCCACAGATACGCAGTATTTT. It translates to CASSGNSGGATDTQYF.

The chain has TRBV10-1 and TRBJ2-1; TRBD1 agrees at 8 bases. The CDR3 contains 16 residues. The trim removed 1 base at V and 8 bases at J, leaving 10 bases unmatched. The germline CDR1 and CDR2 sequences are WNHNN and SYGVQD (reference sequence). CDR3: CASSEFPGGRVDEQFF. CDR3 DNA sequence: TGCGCCAGCAGTGAGTTCCCAGGGGGCCGAGTGGATGAGCAGTTCTTC.

The rearrangement joins TRBV7-7 to TRBJ2-3; 9 bases match TRBD2. Trimming took 6 bases from V and 1 from J; bases not matched to a gene: 5. CDR1 SSHAT and CDR2 FNYEAQ come from the germline V gene (reference sequence). The CDR3 extends over 15 amino acids. Here the CDR3 DNA reads TGTGCCAGCAGTCAACAGCGGGGGGGCACAGATACGCAGTATTTT. Translation: CASSQQRGGTDTQYF.

This clonotype was picked up a small number of times. V is TRBV29-1 and J is TRBJ2-7, with 9 bases aligning to TRBD1. This CDR3 has 15 amino acids. The germline gives CDR1 SQVTM, CDR2 ANQGSEA. Germline trimming cut 3 bases from V and 2 bases from J; bases unmatched to any gene: 8. CDR3 nucleotide sequence: TGCAGCGTTGATGTCCGGACAGGGGACCCCTACGAGCAGTACGTC. Its protein product is CSVDVRTGDPYEQYV.

The chain is built from TRBV20-1 and TRBJ1-2; perhaps TRBD1 as D (5 bases). V was trimmed by 5 bases and J by 7 bases, leaving 17 bases between them. This CDR3 has 13 residues. The V gene's germline CDR1 is DFQATT and CDR2 SNEGSKA (reference sequence). The CDR3 here is CSARSQGDVGYTF. In nucleotides, the CDR3 is TGCAGTGCTCGGTCCCAAGGGGATGTTGGCTACACCTTC.